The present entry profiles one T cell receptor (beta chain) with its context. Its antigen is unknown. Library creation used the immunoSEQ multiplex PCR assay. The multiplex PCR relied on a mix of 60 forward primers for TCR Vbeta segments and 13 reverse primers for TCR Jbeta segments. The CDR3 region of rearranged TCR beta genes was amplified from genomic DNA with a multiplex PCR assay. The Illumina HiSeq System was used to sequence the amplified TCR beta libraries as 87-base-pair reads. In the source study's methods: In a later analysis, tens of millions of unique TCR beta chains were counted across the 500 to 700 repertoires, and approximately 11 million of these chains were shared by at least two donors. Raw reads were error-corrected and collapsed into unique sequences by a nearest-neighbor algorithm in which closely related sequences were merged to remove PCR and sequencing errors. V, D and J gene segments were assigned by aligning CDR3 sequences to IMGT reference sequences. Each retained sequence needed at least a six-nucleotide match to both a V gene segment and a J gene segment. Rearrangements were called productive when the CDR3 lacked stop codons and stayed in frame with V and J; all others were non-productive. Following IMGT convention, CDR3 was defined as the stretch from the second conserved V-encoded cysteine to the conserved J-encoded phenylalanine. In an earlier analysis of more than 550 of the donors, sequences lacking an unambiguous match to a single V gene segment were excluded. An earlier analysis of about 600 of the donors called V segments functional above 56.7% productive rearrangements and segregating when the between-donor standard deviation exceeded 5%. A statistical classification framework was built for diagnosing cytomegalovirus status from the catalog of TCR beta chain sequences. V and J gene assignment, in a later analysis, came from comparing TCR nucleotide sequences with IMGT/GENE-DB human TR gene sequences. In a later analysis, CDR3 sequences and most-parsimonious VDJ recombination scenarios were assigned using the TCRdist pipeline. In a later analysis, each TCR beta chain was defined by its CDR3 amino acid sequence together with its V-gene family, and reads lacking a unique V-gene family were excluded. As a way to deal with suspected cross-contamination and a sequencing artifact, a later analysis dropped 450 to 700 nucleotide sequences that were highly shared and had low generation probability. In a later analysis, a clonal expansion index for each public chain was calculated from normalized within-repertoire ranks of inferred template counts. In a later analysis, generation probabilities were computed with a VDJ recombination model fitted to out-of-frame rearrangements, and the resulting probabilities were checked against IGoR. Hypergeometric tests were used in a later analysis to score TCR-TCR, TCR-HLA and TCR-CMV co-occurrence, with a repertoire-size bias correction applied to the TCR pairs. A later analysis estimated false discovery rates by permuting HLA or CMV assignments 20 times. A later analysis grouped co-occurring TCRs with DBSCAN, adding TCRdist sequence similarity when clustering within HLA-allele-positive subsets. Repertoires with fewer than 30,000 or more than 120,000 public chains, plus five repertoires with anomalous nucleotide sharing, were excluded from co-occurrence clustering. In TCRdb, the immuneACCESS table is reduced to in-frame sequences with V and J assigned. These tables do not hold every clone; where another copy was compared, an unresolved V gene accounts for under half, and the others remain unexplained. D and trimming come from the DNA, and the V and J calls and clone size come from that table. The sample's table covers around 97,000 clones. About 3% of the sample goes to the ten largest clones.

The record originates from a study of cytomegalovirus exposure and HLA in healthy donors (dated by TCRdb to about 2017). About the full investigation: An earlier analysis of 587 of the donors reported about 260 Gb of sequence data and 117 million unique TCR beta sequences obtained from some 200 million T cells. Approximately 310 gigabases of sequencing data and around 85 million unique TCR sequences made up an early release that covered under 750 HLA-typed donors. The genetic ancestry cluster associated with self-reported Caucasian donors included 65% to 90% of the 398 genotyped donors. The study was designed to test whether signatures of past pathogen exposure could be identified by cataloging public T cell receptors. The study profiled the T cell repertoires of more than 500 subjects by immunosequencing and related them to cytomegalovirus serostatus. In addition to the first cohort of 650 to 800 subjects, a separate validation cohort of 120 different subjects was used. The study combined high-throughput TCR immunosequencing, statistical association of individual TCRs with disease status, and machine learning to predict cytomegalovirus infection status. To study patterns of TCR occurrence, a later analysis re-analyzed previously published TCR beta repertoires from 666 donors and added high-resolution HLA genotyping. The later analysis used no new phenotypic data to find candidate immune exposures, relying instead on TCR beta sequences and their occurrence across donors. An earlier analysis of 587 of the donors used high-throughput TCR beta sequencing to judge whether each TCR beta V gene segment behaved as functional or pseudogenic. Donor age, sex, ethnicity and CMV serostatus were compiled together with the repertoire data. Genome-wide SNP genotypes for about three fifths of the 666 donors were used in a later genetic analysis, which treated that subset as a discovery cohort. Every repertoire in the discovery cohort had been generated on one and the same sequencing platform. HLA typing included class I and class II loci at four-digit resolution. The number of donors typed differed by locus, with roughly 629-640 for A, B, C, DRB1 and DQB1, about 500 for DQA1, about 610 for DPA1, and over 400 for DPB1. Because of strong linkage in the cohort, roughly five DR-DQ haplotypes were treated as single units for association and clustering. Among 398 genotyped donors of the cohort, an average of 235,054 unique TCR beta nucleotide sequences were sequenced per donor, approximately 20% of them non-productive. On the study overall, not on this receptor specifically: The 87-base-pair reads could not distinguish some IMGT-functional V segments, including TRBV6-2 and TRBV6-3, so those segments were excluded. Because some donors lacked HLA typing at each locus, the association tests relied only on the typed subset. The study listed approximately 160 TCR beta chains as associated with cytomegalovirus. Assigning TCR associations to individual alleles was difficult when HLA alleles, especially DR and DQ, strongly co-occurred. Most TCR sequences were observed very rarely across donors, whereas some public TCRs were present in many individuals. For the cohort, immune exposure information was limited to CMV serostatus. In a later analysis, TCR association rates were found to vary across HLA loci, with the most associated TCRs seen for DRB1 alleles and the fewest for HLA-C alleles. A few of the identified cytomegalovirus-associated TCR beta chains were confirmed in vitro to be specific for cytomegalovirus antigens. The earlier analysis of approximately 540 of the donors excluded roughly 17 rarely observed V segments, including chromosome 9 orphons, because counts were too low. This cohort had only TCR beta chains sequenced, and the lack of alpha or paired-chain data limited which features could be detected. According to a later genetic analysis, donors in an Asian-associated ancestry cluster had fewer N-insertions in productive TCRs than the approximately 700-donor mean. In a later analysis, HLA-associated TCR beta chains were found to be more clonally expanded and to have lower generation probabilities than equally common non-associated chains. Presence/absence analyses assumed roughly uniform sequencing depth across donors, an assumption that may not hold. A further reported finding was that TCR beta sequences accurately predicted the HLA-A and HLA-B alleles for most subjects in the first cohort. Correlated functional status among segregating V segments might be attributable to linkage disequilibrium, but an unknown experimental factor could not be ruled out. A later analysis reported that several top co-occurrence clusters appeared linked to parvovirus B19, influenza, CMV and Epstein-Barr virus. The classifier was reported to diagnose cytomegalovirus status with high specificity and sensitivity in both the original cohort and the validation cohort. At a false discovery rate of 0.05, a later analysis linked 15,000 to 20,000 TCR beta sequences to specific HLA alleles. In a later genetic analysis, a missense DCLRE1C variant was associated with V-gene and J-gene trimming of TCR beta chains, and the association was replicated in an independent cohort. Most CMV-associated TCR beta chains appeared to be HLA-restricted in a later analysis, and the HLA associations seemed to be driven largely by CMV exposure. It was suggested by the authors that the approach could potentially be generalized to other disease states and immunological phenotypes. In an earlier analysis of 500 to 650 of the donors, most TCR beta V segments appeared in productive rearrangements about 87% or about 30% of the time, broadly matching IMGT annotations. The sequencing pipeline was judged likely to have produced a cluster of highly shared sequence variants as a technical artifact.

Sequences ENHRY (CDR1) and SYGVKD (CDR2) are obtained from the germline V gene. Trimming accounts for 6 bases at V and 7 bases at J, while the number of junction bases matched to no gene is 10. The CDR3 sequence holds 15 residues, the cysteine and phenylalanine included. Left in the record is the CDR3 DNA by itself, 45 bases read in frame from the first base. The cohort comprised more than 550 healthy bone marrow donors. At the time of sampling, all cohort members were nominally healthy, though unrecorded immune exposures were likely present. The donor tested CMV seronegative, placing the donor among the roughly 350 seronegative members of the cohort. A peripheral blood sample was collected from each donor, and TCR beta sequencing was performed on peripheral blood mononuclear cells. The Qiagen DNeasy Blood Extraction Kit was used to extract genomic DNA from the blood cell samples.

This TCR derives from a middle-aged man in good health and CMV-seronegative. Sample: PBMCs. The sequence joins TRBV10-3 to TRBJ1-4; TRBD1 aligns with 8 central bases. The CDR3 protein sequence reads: CAISEGTDRGEKLFF. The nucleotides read TGTGCCATCAGCGAAGGTACTGACAGGGGTGAAAAACTGTTTTTT.